Shown below are 31 T cell receptor beta chains from a single sample sequenced in a study of T-cell reconstitution after alpha-beta-depleted transplantation in children. The TCRbeta library incorporated unique molecular identifiers. TCRdb fed the PCR reads into MiXCR, producing one record per CDR3 protein. This sample has about 500,000 distinct CDR3 sequences, with 30% to 35% found just once. Source: PBMCs from the stem cell graft donor, taken from the stem cell graft. The source is a human donor who donated a stem cell graft to a child with aplastic anemia.

The rearrangement joins TRBV6-1 to TRBJ1-5, with 9 positions matching TRBD1. In germline, CDR1 is MNHNS, CDR2 SASEGT. The CDR3 contains 16 residues. The V segment lost 0 bases and the J segment 3 bases; nucleotides outside the gene matches: 3. In DNA form, the CDR3 reads TGTGCCAGCAGTGAAGCCGGGACAGGGCCCAATCAGCCCCAGCATTTT. This codes for CASSEAGTGPNQPQHF.

The chain carries TRBV10-3 and TRBJ2-7; possibly TRBD1 for D (5 bases). The CDR3 runs to 15 residues. V lost 4 bases to trimming and J lost 7 bases, with 20 bases between them. Germline lookup yields CDR1 ENHRY and CDR2 SYGVKD. DNA of the CDR3: TGTGCCATCAGTGTTTCGACAGTGGGGCCCTTGGAGCAGTACGTC. Translation: CAISVSTVGPLEQYV.

This chain links TRBV15 with TRBJ2-1; D may match TRBD1 or TRBD2 (6 bases each). This CDR3 has 15 residues. Germline V gene data show CDR1 as LNHNV and CDR2 as YYDKDF (reference sequence). V was trimmed by 1 base and J by 9 bases, leaving 16 bases between them. The CDR3 DNA sequence: TGTGCCACCAGCAGAGGGTCCCAAGGGGGGCCTGAGCAGTTCTTC. It translates to CATSRGSQGGPEQFF.

This chain uses TRBV9 with TRBJ2-1; TRBD2 aligns across 9 bases. The ends lost 4 bases at V and 10 bases at J; junction bases unmatched: 18. The V gene's germline CDR1 is SGDLS and CDR2 YYNGEE. The CDR3 extends over 17 amino acids. Written as DNA, the CDR3 is TGTGCCAGCAGCACCCAAAAAACGGCTCGCGGGAGGGGAGAGCAGTTCTTC. Translation gives CASSTQKTARGRGEQFF.

This clonotype was observed a handful of times. This chain links TRBV9 with TRBJ2-3, with 8 bases identical to TRBD2. V trimming: 4 bases; J trimming: 0 bases; junction bases outside the gene matches: 7. The germline V gene has CDR1 SGDLS and CDR2 YYNGEE. The CDR3 spans 16 residues. CDR3 sequence: CASSSRAGESTDTQYF. The CDR3 DNA is TGTGCCAGCAGCTCTAGAGCGGGGGAGAGCACAGATACGCAGTATTTT.

This rearrangement joins TRBV11-2 to TRBJ2-7, with 8 bases matching TRBD1. The CDR3 runs to 15 residues. CDR1 SGHAT and CDR2 FQNNGV come from the germline V gene. Trimming took 6 bases from V and 2 from J; bases not matched to a gene: 9. The CDR3 coding sequence is TGTGCCAGCAGTTTTGACCGGACAGGGACCTACGAGCAGTACTTC. It is translated as CASSFDRTGTYEQYF.

The chain uses TRBV30 and TRBJ2-7, with 10 positions matching TRBD2. Trimming removed 5 bases from V and 6 bases from J; junction bases left unmatched: 10. Germline V gene sequence: CDR1 GTSNPN, CDR2 SVGIG (reference sequence). CDR3 length equals 14 residues. CDR3 nucleotides: TGTGCCTGGGAGGATCTAGCGGGAGTTAGCGAGCAGTACTTC. Translated: CAWEDLAGVSEQYF.

This rearrangement joins TRBV6-5 to TRBJ2-3, with 10 bases lining up with TRBD2. Germline loops: CDR1 MNHEY, CDR2 SVGAGI. CDR3 length: 16 residues. With 4 bases clipped from V and 2 bases from J, the junction kept 6 bases outside the gene matches. The DNA of the CDR3 is TGTGCCAGCAGTTCGCCCACTAGCGGGGCCACAGATACGCAGTATTTT. As protein: CASSSPTSGATDTQYF.

This clonotype was seen at least ten times. The chain is built from TRBV14 and TRBJ2-6; the D call may be TRBD1 or TRBD2 (5 bases each). Germline lookup yields CDR1 SGHDN and CDR2 FVKESK. Trimming shortened V by 1 base and J by 1 base, and 8 bases separated the two germline ends. This CDR3 spans 16 amino acids. For the CDR3, the DNA is TGTGCCAGCAGCCAAGGGGGGTATTCTGGGGCCAACGTCCTGACTTTC. It yields the protein CASSQGGYSGANVLTF. Looking up the rest from reference TRBV14 and TRBJ2-6 gives the full variable domain: EAGVTQFPSHSVIEKGQTVTLRCDPISGHDNLYWYRRVMGKEIKFLLHFVKESKQDESGMPNNRFLAERTGGTYSTLKVQPAELEDSGVYFCASSQGGYSGANVLTFGAGSRLTVL.

This clonotype was observed a handful of times. This chain joins TRBV29-1 and TRBJ2-1; D not resolved. Per germline, CDR1 SQVTM and CDR2 ANQGSEA. This CDR3 comprises 11 residues. The V and J ends lost 7 bases and 7 bases respectively, with 11 bases between them. The CDR3, as DNA: TGCAGCGGCTCCCCTGGGAATGAGCAGTTCTTC. It encodes CSGSPGNEQFF.

For this clonotype: Compared with germline, one end of the junction differs, possibly owing to a read error. J is TRBJ2-3 and V is TRBV7-9; 8 bases are shared with TRBD2. Per germline, CDR1 SEHNR and CDR2 FQNEAQ (reference sequence). The CDR3 is 15 amino acids. CDR3 in amino acids: CASSVAGPGTDTQYF. The CDR3 DNA reads TGTGCCAGCAGCGTAGCGGGACCCGGCACAGATACGCAGTATTTT.

This clonotype was counted only a few times. This chain joins TRBV30 and TRBJ2-3; no definite D call. Germline V CDR1 and CDR2: GTSNPN, SVGIG (reference sequence). The V end lost 1 base, the J end lost 1 base, and 6 bases lay between the germline ends. The CDR3 covers 13 residues. The DNA of the CDR3 is TGTGCCTGGAGTGGTTCAGGCACAGATACGCAGTATTTT. Translating it yields CAWSGSGTDTQYF. Supplemented by reference TRBV30 and TRBJ2-3, the full variable domain reads SQTIHQWPATLVQPVGSPLSLECTVEGTSNPNLYWYRQAAGRGLQLLFYSVGIGQISSEVPQNLSASRPQDRQFILSSKKLLLSDSGFYLCAWSGSGTDTQYFGPGTRLTVL.

The chain links TRBV20-1 to TRBJ2-2, with D perhaps assigned TRBD1 or TRBD2 (7 bases each). CDR1 is DFQATT and CDR2 is SNEGSKA in the germline V gene (reference sequence). This CDR3 has 16 amino acids. Trimming removed 0 bases from V and 3 bases from J, with 14 bases in between. CDR3 DNA sequence: TGCAGTGCTAGAGACCAGGGGGGGGTTTACACCGGGGAGCTGTTTTTT. Translation: CSARDQGGVYTGELFF.

This clonotype was counted between two and nine times. CDR3 in DNA: TGCAGTGCTTTCCGGGGCGATGAGCAGTTCTTC. It specifies CSAFRGDEQFF. The rearrangement joins TRBV20-1 to TRBJ2-1; D is tentatively TRBD1 or TRBD2 (5 bases each). Trimming took off 5 bases at V and 8 bases at J, with 10 bases between the two ends. This CDR3 has 11 amino acids. Germline CDR1 DFQATT, CDR2 SNEGSKA (reference sequence).

The chain joins TRBV7-3 to TRBJ1-6; D is perhaps TRBD1 (6 bases). The CDR3 runs 14 residues. Germline V gives CDR1 SGHTA, CDR2 FQGTGA. The V and J ends lost 3 bases and 6 bases respectively, with 9 bases between them. The CDR3 here is CASSFGTSNSPLHF. CDR3 coding DNA: TGTGCCAGCAGCTTCGGGACAAGTAATTCACCCCTCCACTTT.

This chain links TRBV5-5 with TRBJ2-7; TRBD1 matches at 8 bases. Germline V gene sequence: CDR1 SGHKS, CDR2 YYEKEE (reference sequence). With 3 bases clipped from V and 6 bases from J, the junction kept 8 bases outside the gene matches. This CDR3 has 14 residues. CDR3 DNA sequence: TGTGCCAGCAGCTCCGGACAGGGTACCGGCGAGCAGTACTTC. Protein product: CASSSGQGTGEQYF.

The rearrangement links TRBV6-2 or TRBV6-3 to TRBJ2-7; TRBD1 matches at 11 bases. From germline, CDR1 is MNHEY and CDR2 SVGEGT. Losses at the gene ends were 7 bases for V and 3 bases for J; bases not matched to a gene: 8. This CDR3 is built from 15 residues. The CDR3 protein is CASNPRGTGGYEQYV. As DNA, the CDR3 is TGTGCCAGCAACCCGAGGGGGACAGGGGGCTACGAGCAGTACGTC.

The chain combines TRBV20-1 with TRBJ2-1, with 7 bases matching TRBD1. This CDR3 spans 14 amino acids. Germline V CDR1 and CDR2: DFQATT, SNEGSKA (reference sequence). Losses at the gene ends were 3 bases for V and 6 bases for J; bases not matched to a gene: 8. The CDR3 here is CSASPPGQFNEQFF. CDR3 in DNA: TGCAGTGCTAGCCCACCGGGACAGTTCAATGAGCAGTTCTTC.

This clonotype was seen a few times. CDR3 region: CASSLDSFSPQHF. CDR3 coding DNA: TGTGCCAGCAGTTTAGACTCATTCAGCCCCCAGCATTTT. The chain combines TRBV12-3 or TRBV12-4 with TRBJ1-5; D gene unclear. This CDR3 is 13 amino acids long. The germline V and J ends were trimmed by 1 base and 10 bases, with 11 bases remaining between them.

As for this clonotype: No conserved phenylalanine or tryptophan ends this CDR3, so it is likely a read error. The DNA is omitted, as the CDR3 cannot be located on it reliably, and the CDR3 follows TCRdb's listing. The chain has TRBV27 and TRBJ1-2. The CDR3 spans 9 residues, counting both ends. In germline, CDR1 is MNHEY, CDR2 SMNVEV (reference sequence). The CDR3 reads CASSLSPPA.

This clonotype was detected a few times. The J gene is TRBJ1-2, the V gene TRBV29-1; D may be TRBD1 (6 bases). The CDR3 runs 13 residues. Trimming shortened V by 5 bases and J by 8 bases, and 18 bases separated the two germline ends. From germline, CDR1 is SQVTM and CDR2 ANQGSEA. CDR3 bases: TGCAGCGTTTCCCCGACTGGACAGACGGGCTACACCTTC. This encodes CSVSPTGQTGYTF.

The chain joins TRBV28 to TRBJ2-7, with a possible D match to TRBD1 (5 bases). The CDR3 covers 13 residues. V dropped 4 bases and J dropped 2 bases, with 9 bases sitting between them. Germline V gene sequence: CDR1 MDHEN, CDR2 SYDVKM. CDR3 DNA sequence: TGTGCCAGCAGTTCGGCAGGGACCTACGAGCAGTACGTC. Translation gives CASSSAGTYEQYV.

The V call is TRBV19, the J call TRBJ1-5; 8 bases align to TRBD1. Per germline, CDR1 LNHDA and CDR2 SQIVND (reference sequence). After removal of 4 bases from V and 0 bases from J, the junction contained 5 bases not matched to a gene. This CDR3 is 16 amino acids long. The CDR3, as DNA: TGTGCCAGTAGTACCCGACAGGGGTATAGCAATCAGCCCCAGCATTTT. This translates into CASSTRQGYSNQPQHF.

The rearrangement uses TRBV27 and TRBJ1-1; a possible D gene is TRBD1 (6 bases). Germline V gene sequence: CDR1 MNHEY, CDR2 SMNVEV (reference sequence). This CDR3 contains 17 residues. V lost 6 bases and J 4 bases, leaving 24 bases between the germline ends. The CDR3 DNA reads TGTGCCAGCAGCAGTCCCGGGACACGGACCGGTGGCACTGAAGCTTTCTTT. Protein: CASSSPGTRTGGTEAFF.

This clonotype appeared a few times. The V gene is TRBV7-2, the J gene TRBJ2-1; D call uncertain. The germline V gene encodes CDR1 SGHTA and CDR2 FQGNSA. Trimming took off 5 bases at V and 9 bases at J, with 17 bases between the two ends. The CDR3 contains 14 residues. The CDR3 DNA follows: TGTGCCAGCAGCGCAATTCCGCGCCGCGGTGAGCAGTTCTTC. It yields the protein CASSAIPRRGEQFF.

This chain connects TRBV4-2 to TRBJ1-3, with TRBD1 as a possible D gene (5 bases). With 0 bases removed from V and 2 bases from J, the gap between germline ends came to 11 bases. CDR3 length: 16 amino acids. Germline loops: CDR1 LGHNA, CDR2 YNFKEQ. The CDR3 region has the DNA TGTGCCAGCAGCCAAGAGGGACTGAGGCCTGGAAACACCATATATTTT. It yields the protein CASSQEGLRPGNTIYF.

The chain combines TRBV12-3 or TRBV12-4 with TRBJ2-1; TRBD2 is a possible D gene (6 bases). The CDR3 sequence is 14 residues long. Between the trimmed V and J ends, which lost 4 bases and 6 bases, there was a span of 13 bases. CDR3 nucleotides: TGTGCCAGCAGTTCCGGGAGTCTGACCAATGAGCAGTTCTTC. Its translation is CASSSGSLTNEQFF.

The chain combines TRBV5-1 with TRBJ2-2; D is undetermined. The CDR3 covers 17 residues. V lost 0 bases and J 0 bases, leaving 12 bases between the germline ends. The V gene's germline CDR1 is SGHRS and CDR2 YFSETQ. CDR3 DNA sequence: TGCGCCAGCAGCTTGGCGGGCGTTTATTCGAACACCGGGGAGCTGTTTTTT. Its protein is CASSLAGVYSNTGELFF.

V is TRBV9 and J is TRBJ2-6; no clear D. CDR3 length: 12 residues. Germline values: CDR1 SGDLS, CDR2 YYNGEE. Trimming shortened V by 5 bases and J by 1 base, and 1 base separated the two germline ends. The CDR3 protein is CASRSGANVLTF. CDR3 DNA: TGTGCCAGCAGGTCTGGGGCCAACGTCCTGACTTTC.

This clonotype was seen a handful of times. The chain couples TRBV12-3 or TRBV12-4 to TRBJ2-7, with 7 bases matching TRBD1. The trim removed 2 bases at V and 2 bases at J, leaving 3 bases unmatched. The CDR3 runs 14 residues. The CDR3 spells CASSLKGQTYEQYV. The CDR3 coding sequence is TGTGCCAGCAGTTTAAAGGGACAGACCTACGAGCAGTACGTC.

This clonotype appeared a few times. The chain employs TRBV12-3 or TRBV12-4 and TRBJ1-2; TRBD1 is a possible D gene (6 bases). The CDR3 covers 16 residues. V lost 6 bases to trimming and J lost 0 bases, with 17 bases between them. As DNA, the CDR3 is TGTGCCAGCAGCGGCCCGTCTGGACAGACTAACTATGGCTACACCTTC. Its protein product is CASSGPSGQTNYGYTF.